This T cell receptor beta chain appears in the sequencing data of a study of shared clonotypes between healthy human individuals. About the study: Each donor's CD8 memory used one plate, CD8 naive two, each CD4 subset three.

All the donors were Caucasian adults who lived in Nashville, Tennessee. CD45RA-negative memory and CD45RA+ naive subsets were split from the CD4+ cells. In the study's own analysis: As immunoSEQ supplied junction-only sequences (without quality scores), filtering differed. Here immunoSEQ multiplex PCR was the method, and the copy in TCRdb shows in-frame clones only, minus some. The V and J calls and clone size were taken over from that table, and D and trimming were inferred from the DNA. The sample holds around 330,000 clones, around 72% seen once. The V gene lost 0 bases and the J gene lost 4 bases, with 7 bases spanning the gap. The CDR3 runs 13 residues. Germline V CDR1 and CDR2: MNHEY, SMNVEV (reference sequence).

The receptor was isolated from a man younger than 45 in good health. Sequenced input: memory CD4+ T cells sorted from blood. The subset is: CD45RA-negative fraction. The V call is TRBV27, the J call TRBJ2-7, with D unclear. The chain's CDR3 is CASSLSWRYEQYF. CDR3 in DNA: TGTGCCAGCAGTTTATCGTGGAGATACGAGCAGTACTTC.